This TCR beta chain comes out of a study of immune heterogeneity within non-small cell lung tumors. General observations from the study: Local T-cell clonality tracked moderately but significantly with local tumor mutational burden, giving an R of roughly 0.33.

In a multiplex PCR, 32 V and 13 J primers amplified TCR beta CDR3. TCRdb reprocessed the multiplex PCR reads with MiXCR, giving one entry per CDR3 protein. The sample contains 10,000 or so distinct CDR3 sequences, about 26% of which appear only once. About this clonotype: Its antigen is unknown.

Bulk tumor genomic DNA, around 590 ng per sample, was used as template. Several biopsies were spaced far apart within each primary tumor and obtained as surgery took place. Each patient presented with untreated, newly diagnosed non-small cell lung cancer and received curative surgery. Having surgery with curative intent, the donors were patients newly diagnosed with non-small cell lung cancer. Per germline, CDR1 KGHSH and CDR2 LQKENI. The CDR3 has 15 amino acids. The sequenced sample was lung tumor tissue. V gene TRBV18 combines with J gene TRBJ1-5; no firm D call. The TCR comes from a woman aged 45-60 years with non-small cell lung cancer. The CDR3: CASPGGLGPNQPQHF. The CDR3 DNA is TGTGCAAGCCCAGGCGGACTCGGACCTAATCAGCCCCAGCATTTT.